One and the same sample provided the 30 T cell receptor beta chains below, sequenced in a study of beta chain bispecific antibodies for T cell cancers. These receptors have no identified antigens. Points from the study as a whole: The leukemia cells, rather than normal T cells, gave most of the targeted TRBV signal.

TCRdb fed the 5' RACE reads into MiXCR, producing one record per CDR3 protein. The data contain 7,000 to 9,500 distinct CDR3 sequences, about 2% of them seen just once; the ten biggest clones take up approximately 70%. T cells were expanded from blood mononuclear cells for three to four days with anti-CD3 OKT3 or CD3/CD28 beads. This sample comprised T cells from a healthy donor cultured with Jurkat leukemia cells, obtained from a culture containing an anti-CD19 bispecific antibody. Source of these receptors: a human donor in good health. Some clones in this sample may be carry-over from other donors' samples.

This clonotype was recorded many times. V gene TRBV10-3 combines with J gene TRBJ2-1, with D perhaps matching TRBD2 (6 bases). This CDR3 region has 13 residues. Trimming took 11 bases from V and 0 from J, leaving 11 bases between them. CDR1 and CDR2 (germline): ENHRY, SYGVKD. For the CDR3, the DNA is TGTGCCTCCCGGGAGAGCTCCTACAATGAGCAGTTCTTC. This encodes CASRESSYNEQFF.

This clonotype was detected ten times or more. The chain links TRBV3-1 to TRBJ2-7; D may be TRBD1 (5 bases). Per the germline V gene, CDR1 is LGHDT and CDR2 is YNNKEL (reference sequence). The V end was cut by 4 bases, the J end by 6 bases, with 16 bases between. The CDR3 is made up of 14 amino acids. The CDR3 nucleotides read TGTGCCAGCAGCCTGAAACATACAGGATCCGAGCAGTACTTC. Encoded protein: CASSLKHTGSEQYF.

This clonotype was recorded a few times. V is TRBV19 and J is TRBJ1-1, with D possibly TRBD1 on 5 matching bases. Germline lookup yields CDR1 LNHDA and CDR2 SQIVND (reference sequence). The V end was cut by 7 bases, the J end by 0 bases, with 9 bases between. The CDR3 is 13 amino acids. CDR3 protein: CASTPGLNTEAFF. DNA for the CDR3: TGTGCCAGTACTCCGGGGCTGAACACTGAAGCTTTCTTT. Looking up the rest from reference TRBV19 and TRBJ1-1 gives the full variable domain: DGGITQSPKYLFRKEGQNVTLSCEQNLNHDAMYWYRQDPGQGLRLIYYSQIVNDFQKGDIAEGYSVSREKKESFPLTVTSAQKNPTAFYLCASTPGLNTEAFFGQGTRLTVV.

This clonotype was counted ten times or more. CDR3 amino acids: CASSQANRGPLHF. Written as DNA, the CDR3 is TGTGCCAGCAGCCAAGCGAACCGAGGGCCCCTCCACTTT. The J gene is TRBJ1-6, the V gene TRBV14; the D is unclear. This CDR3 is 13 amino acids long. The V gene's germline CDR1 is SGHDN and CDR2 FVKESK. The V end lost 1 base, the J end lost 13 bases, and 11 bases lay between the germline ends.

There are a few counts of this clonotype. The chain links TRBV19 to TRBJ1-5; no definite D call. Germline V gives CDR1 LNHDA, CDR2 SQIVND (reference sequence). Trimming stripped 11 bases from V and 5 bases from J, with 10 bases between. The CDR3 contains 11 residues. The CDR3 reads CASGPDQPQHF. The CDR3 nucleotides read TGTGCCTCCGGGCCGGATCAGCCCCAGCATTTT.

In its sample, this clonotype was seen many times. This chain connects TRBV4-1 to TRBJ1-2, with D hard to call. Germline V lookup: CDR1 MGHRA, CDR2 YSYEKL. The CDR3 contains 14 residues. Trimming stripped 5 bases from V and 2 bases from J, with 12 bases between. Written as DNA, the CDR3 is TGCGCCAGCAGCACCTCCGCAGACAACTATGGCTACACCTTC. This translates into CASSTSADNYGYTF.

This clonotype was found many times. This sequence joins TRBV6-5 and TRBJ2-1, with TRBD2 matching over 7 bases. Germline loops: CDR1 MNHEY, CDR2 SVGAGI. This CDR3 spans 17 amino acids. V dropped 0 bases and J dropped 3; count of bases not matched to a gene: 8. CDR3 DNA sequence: TGTGCCAGCAGTTACTCGCTGGCGGGGGAAATCTACAATGAGCAGTTCTTC. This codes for CASSYSLAGEIYNEQFF.

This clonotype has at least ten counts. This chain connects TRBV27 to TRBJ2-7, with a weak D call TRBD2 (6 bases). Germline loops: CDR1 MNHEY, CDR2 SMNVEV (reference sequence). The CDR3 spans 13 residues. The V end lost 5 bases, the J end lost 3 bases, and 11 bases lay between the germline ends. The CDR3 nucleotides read TGTGCCAGCAGTACCACTAGCAGCTACGAGCAGTACTTC. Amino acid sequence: CASSTTSSYEQYF.

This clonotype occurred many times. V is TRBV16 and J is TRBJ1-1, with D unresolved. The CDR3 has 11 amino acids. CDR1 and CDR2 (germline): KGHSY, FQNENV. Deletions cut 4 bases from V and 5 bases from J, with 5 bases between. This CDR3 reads CASSLGTEAFF. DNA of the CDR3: TGTGCCAGCAGCCTTGGGACTGAAGCTTTCTTT.

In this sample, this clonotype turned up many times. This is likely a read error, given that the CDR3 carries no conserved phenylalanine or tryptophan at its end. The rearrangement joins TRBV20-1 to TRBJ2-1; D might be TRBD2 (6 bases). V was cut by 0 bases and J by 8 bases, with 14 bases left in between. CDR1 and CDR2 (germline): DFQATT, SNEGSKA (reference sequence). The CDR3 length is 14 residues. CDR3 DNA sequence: TGCAGTGCTAGAGATAGCCCCGCGGGGCATGAGCAGTTCGTC. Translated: CSARDSPAGHEQFV.

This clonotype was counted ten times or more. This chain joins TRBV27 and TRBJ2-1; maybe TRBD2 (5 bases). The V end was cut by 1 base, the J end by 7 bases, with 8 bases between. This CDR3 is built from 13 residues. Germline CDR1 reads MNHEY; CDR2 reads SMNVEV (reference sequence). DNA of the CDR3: TGTGCCAGCAGTTTATTCGGGGAAAATGAGCAGTTCTTC. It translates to CASSLFGENEQFF.

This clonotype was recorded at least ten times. As DNA, the CDR3 is TGCGCCACCGGCGGGGAGATATATGGCTACACCTTC. This sequence encodes CATGGEIYGYTF. The chain links TRBV10-2 to TRBJ1-2; D is undetermined. CDR1 and CDR2 from the germline V gene are WSHSY and SAAADI. This CDR3 has 12 residues. Trimming pared 10 bases from V and 5 bases from J, leaving 14 bases between.

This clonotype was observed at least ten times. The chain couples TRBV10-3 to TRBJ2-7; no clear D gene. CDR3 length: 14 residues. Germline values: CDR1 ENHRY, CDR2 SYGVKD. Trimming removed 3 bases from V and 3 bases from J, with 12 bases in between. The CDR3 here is CAISDQRVHYEQYF. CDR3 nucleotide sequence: TGTGCCATCAGTGACCAAAGGGTGCACTACGAGCAGTACTTC.

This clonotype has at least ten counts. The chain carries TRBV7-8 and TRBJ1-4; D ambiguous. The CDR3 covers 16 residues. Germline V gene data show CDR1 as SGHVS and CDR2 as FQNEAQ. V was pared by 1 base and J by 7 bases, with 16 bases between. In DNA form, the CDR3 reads TGTGCCAGCAGCTTAGGGCGATCCACGGACCTTGAAAAACTGTTTTTT. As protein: CASSLGRSTDLEKLFF.

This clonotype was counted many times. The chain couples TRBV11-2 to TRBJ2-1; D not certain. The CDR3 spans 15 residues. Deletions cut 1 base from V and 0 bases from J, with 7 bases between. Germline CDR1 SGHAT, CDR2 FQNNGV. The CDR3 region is CASSLVQPSYNEQFF. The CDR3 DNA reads TGTGCCAGCAGCTTAGTCCAGCCCTCCTACAATGAGCAGTTCTTC.

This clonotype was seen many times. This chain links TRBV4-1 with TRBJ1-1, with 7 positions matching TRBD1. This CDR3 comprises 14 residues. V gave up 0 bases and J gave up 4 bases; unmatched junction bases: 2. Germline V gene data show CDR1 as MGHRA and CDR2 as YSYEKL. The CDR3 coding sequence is TGCGCCAGCAGCCAAGAGGGACAGAGCACTGAAGCTTTCTTT. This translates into CASSQEGQSTEAFF.

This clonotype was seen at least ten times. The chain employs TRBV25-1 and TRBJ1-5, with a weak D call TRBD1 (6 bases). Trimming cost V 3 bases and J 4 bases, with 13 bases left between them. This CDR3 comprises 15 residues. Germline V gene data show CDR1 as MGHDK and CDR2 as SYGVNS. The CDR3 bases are TGTGCCAGCAGTGAGGGGGACAAACCAAATCAGCCCCAGCATTTT. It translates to CASSEGDKPNQPQHF.

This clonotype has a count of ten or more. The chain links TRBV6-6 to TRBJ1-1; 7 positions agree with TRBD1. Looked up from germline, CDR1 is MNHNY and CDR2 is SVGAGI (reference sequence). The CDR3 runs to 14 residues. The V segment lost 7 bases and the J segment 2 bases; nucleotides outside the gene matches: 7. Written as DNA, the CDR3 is TGTGCCAGCACAGAGACAGGGTCCAACACTGAAGCTTTCTTT. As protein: CASTETGSNTEAFF.

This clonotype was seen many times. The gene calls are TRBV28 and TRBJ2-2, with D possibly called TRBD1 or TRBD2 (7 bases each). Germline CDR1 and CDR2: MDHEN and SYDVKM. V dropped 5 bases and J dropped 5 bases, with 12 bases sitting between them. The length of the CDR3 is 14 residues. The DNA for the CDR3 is TGTGCCAGCAGTATCCAGGGGGGGACCGGGGAGCTGTTTTTT. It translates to CASSIQGGTGELFF.

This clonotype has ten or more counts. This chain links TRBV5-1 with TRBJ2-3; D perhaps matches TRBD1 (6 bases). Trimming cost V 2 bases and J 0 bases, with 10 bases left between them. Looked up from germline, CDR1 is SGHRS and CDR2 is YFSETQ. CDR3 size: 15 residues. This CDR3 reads CASSFTGSSTDTQYF. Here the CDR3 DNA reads TGCGCCAGCAGCTTTACAGGGTCTAGCACAGATACGCAGTATTTT.

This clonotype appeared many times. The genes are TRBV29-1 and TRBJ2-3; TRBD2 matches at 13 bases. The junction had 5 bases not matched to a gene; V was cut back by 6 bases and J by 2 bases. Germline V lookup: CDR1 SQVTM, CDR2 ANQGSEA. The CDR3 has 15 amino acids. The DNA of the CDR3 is TGCAGCGTAGGAGGGACTAGCGGGGACACAGATACGCAGTATTTT. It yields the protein CSVGGTSGDTDTQYF.

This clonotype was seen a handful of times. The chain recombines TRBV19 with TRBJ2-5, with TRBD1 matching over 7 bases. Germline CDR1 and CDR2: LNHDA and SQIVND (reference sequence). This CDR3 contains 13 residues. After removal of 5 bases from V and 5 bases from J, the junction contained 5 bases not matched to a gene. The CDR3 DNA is TGTGCCAGTAGTGCCGGGACAGCCGAGACCCAGTACTTC. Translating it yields CASSAGTAETQYF.

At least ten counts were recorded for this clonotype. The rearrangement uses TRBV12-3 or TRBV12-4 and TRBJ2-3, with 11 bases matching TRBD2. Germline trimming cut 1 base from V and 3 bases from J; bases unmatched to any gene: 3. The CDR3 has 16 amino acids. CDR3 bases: TGTGCCAGCAGTTTAGGGGCTAGCGGGGGGACAGATACGCAGTATTTT. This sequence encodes CASSLGASGGTDTQYF.

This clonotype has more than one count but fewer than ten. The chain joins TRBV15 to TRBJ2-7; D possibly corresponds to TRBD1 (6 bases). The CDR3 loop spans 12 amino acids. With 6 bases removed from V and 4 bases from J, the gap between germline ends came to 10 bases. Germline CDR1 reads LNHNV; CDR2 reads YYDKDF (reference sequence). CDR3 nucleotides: TGTGCCACCAGACAGGGTGGGTACGAGCAGTACTTC. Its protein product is CATRQGGYEQYF.

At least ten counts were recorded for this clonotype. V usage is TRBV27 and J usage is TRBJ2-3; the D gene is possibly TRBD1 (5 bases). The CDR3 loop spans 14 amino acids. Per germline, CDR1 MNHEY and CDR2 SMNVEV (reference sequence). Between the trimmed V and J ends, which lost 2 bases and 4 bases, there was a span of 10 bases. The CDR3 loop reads CASSLGQGSDTQYF. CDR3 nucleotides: TGTGCCAGCAGTTTAGGGCAGGGATCAGATACGCAGTATTTT.

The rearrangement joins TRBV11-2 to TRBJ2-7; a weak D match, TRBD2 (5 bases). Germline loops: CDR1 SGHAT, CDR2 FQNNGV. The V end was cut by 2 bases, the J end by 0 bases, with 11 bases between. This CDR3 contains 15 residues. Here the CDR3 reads CASSLLSGFSYEQYF. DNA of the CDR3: TGTGCCAGCAGCTTATTGAGCGGTTTCTCCTACGAGCAGTACTTC.

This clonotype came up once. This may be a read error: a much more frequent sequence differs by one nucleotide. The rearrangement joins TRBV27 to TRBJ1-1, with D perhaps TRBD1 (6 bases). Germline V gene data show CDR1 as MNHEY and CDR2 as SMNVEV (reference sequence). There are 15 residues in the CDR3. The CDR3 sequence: CASSPWGRENIEAFF. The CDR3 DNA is TGTGCCAGCAGTCCCTGGGGGCGGGAGAACATTGAAGCTTTCTTT.

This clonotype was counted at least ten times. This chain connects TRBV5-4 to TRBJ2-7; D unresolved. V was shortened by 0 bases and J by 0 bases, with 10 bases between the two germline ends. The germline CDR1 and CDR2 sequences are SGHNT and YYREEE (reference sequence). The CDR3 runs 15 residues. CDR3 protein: CASSLGPDNSYEQYF. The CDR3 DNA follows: TGTGCCAGCAGCTTGGGACCAGACAACTCCTACGAGCAGTACTTC.

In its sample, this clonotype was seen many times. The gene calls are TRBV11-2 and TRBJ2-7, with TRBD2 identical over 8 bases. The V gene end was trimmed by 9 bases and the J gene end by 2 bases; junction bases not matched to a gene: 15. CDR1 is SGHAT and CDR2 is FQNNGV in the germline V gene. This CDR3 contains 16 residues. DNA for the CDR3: TGTGCCAGTCATCCAGGAAGCGGGGGAGGCCCCTACGAGCAGTACTTC. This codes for CASHPGSGGGPYEQYF.

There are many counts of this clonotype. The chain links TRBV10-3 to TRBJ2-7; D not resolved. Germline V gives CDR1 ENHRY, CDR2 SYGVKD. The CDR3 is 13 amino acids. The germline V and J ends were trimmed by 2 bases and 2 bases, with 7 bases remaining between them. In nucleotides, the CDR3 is TGTGCCATCAGTGAGAACTCAGCCTACGAGCAGTACTTC. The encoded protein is CAISENSAYEQYF.